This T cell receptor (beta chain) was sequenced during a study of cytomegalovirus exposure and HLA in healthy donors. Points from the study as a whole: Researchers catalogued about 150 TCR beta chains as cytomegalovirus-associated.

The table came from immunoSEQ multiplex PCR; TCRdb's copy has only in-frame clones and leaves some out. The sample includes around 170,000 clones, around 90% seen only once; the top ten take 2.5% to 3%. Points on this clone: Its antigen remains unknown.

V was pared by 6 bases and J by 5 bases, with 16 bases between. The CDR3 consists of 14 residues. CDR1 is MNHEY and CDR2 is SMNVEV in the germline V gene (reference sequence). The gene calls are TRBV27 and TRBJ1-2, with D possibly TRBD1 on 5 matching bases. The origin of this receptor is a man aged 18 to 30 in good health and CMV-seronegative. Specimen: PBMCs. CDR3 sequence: CASSEHGRGYGYTF. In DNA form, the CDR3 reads TGTGCCAGCAGCGAACATGGACGGGGGTATGGCTACACCTTC.